A selection of T cell receptor beta chains follows, all from one sample in a study of blood T cell repertoires in COVID-19. Profiled with immunoSEQ multiplex PCR; TCRdb holds only in-frame clones, not every one. Of some 210,000 clones listed, roughly 87% are singletons. The material sequenced was PBMCs or T cells enriched from blood (not recorded which). The receptors originated from a man aged 18 to 30 with acute COVID-19. The CDR3 runs from the conserved cysteine through the conserved F or W. The D gene is left open where the match is weak. Some rows have no size entry. The others give once, few or many, or a class for an expanded clone.

abundance	v_gene	j_gene	d_gene	CDR3nt	CDR3aa
-	TRBV3-1/TRBV3-2	TRBJ2-2	-	TGTGCCAGCAGCCAATCTCCCAGCGGGGAGCTGTTTTTT	CASSQSPSGELFF
once	TRBV3-1/TRBV3-2	TRBJ2-3	TRBD2	TGTGCCAGCAGCCAAGATGTGACTAGCGGGATGAGCACAGATACGCAGTATTTT	CASSQDVTSGMSTDTQYF
-	TRBV5-4	TRBJ2-7	-	TGTGCCAGCAGCAAGGAGGGGGGGAGGTGGTACGAGCAGTACTTC	CASSKEGGRWYEQYF
-	TRBV19	TRBJ1-5	-	TGTGCCAGTAGTACGGGGGGGGATCAGCCCCAGCATTTT	CASSTGGDQPQHF
-	TRBV7-6	TRBJ2-7	-	TGTGCCAGCAGCTTAGGCGGGATGAGCTCCTACGAGCAGTACTTC	CASSLGGMSSYEQYF
once	TRBV5-1	TRBJ2-3	TRBD1	TGCGCCAGCAGCTTTGGACAGGGGTCAGATACGCAGTATTTT	CASSFGQGSDTQYF
-	TRBV9	TRBJ1-2	-	TGTGCCAGCAGCGTAGAGGGAGGGGCCCACGGCTACACCTTC	CASSVEGGAHGYTF
-	TRBV6-1	TRBJ2-2	-	TGTGCCAGCAGTGAATGGGGGCGCGAGACCGGGGAGCTGTTTTTT	CASSEWGRETGELFF
-	TRBV7-9	TRBJ2-3	TRBD2	TGTGCCAGCAGACAGAGCGGGGCCTACACAGATACGCAGTATTTT	CASRQSGAYTDTQYF
-	TRBV7-9	TRBJ2-1	-	TGTGCCAGCAGCCGGGACAACAATGAGCAGTTCTTC	CASSRDNNEQFF
-	TRBV27	TRBJ1-2	TRBD1	TGTGCCAGCAGCCCGCGGACAGGGGACCATGGCTACACCTTC	CASSPRTGDHGYTF
-	TRBV28	TRBJ1-4	TRBD1	TGTGCCAGCAGTCCCGCTACAGGGGGCGGGTTTGAAAAACTGTTTTTT	CASSPATGGGFEKLFF
-	TRBV25-1	TRBJ1-3	TRBD1	TGTGCCAGCAGTGACGGTCCCTACAGGGGAACTGGAAACACCATATATTTT	CASSDGPYRGTGNTIYF
-	TRBV7-9	TRBJ2-1	-	TGTGCCAGCAGCCAGGTAGCGAAACCCGCCGGTTTTGAGCAGTTCTTC	CASSQVAKPAGFEQFF
-	TRBV28	TRBJ1-1	-	TGTGCCAGCAGCTACACCGGGTTGACTGAAGCTTTCTTT	CASSYTGLTEAFF
few	TRBV18	TRBJ2-1	-	TGTGCCAGCTCACCACCCGAGGGTGGATACAATGAGCAGTTCTTC	CASSPPEGGYNEQFF
-	TRBV27	TRBJ1-2	-	TGTGCCACCAAACGGGGAGGGACACTCGGCCTTAACTATGGCTACACCTTC	CATKRGGTLGLNYGYTF
-	TRBV28	TRBJ1-2	-	TGTGCCAGCAGTTTATATCAACGACCAAGGGGGTTAGGCACCTTC	CASSLYQRPRGLGTF
-	TRBV7-6	TRBJ2-1	TRBD2	TGTGCCAGCAGCAGACTAGCGGGAGGCCCCTACAATGAGCAGTTCTTC	CASSRLAGGPYNEQFF
once	TRBV18	TRBJ1-1	-	TGTGCCAGCTCACCCGGAGGCGGGAGGAACACTGAAGCTTTCTTT	CASSPGGGRNTEAFF
once	TRBV5-1	TRBJ2-3	TRBD2	TGCGCCAGCAGCTTCGTAACTAGCGGCACTAGCACAGATACGCAGTATTTT	CASSFVTSGTSTDTQYF
-	TRBV7-2	TRBJ2-7	TRBD1	TGTGCCAGCAGCGCTAGGACAGGGGACGAGCAGTACTTC	CASSARTGDEQYF
-	TRBV7-2	TRBJ1-1	TRBD1	TGTGCCAGCAGCTTAGCGAGGGGGCAGGCTGAAGCTTTCTTT	CASSLARGQAEAFF
-	TRBV7-8	TRBJ1-1	TRBD1	TGTGCCAGCAGCTTAGCGCAGTATCAGGGGGGCGCGGAATTGGGGACTGAAGCTTTCTTT	CASSLAQYQGGAELGTEAFF
-	TRBV5-1	TRBJ1-1	-	TGCGCCAGCAGCTTGCGGACAGCTAACACTGAAGCTTTCTTT	CASSLRTANTEAFF
few	TRBV6-5	TRBJ2-7	TRBD1	TGTGCCAGCAGTTACTCGAGGCCCGGGGACAGATGGGAGCAGTACTTC	CASSYSRPGDRWEQYF
-	TRBV4-1	TRBJ2-7	TRBD2	TGCGCCAGCAGCCAAGTTAGCGGGATCACCTACGAGCAGTACTTC	CASSQVSGITYEQYF
-	TRBV9	TRBJ2-2	-	TGTGCCAGCAGCGTAGGGTCCGGGGTGAACACCGGGGAGCTGTTTTTT	CASSVGSGVNTGELFF
-	TRBV9	TRBJ1-3	-	TGTGCCAGCAGCCCCCCCAGCTCTGGAAACACCATATATTTT	CASSPPSSGNTIYF
few	TRBV24-1	TRBJ1-4	-	TGTGCCACCAGAGGAGCAAGTAATGAAAAACTGTTTTTT	CATRGASNEKLFF